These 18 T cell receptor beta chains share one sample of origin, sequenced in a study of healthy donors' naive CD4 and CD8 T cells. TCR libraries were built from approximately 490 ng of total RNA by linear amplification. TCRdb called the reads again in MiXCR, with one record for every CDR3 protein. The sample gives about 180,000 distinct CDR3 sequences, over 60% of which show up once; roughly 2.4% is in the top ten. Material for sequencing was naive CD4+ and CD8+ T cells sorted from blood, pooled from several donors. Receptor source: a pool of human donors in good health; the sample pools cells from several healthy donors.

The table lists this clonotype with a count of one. The CDR3 bases are TGCGCCAGCAGCTGGAAGACGGGGGATACGCAGTATTTT. It specifies CASSWKTGDTQYF. This chain uses TRBV5-1 with TRBJ2-3; D might be TRBD2 (5 bases). V was cut by 3 bases and J by 6 bases, with 11 bases left in between. Per germline, CDR1 SGHRS and CDR2 YFSETQ. This CDR3 has 13 residues. Together with reference TRBV5-1 and TRBJ2-3, the CDR3 gives the full variable domain: KAGVTQTPRYLIKTRGQQVTLSCSPISGHRSVSWYQQTPGQGLQFLFEYFSETQRNKGNFPGRFSGRQFSNSRSEMNVSTLELGDSALYLCASSWKTGDTQYFGPGTRLTVL.

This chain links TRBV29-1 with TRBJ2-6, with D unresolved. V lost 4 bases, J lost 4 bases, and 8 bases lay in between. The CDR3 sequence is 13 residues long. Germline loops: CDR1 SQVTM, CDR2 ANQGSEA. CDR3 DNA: TGCAGCGTTGTTGCTTCCGGGGCCAACGTCCTGACTTTC. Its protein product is CSVVASGANVLTF.

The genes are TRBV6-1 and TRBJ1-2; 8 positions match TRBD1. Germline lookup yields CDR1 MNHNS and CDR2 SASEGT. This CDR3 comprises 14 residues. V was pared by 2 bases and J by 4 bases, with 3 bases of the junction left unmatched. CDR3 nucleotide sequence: TGTGCCAGCAGTGAATTGGACAGGGTCTATGGCTACACCTTC. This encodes CASSELDRVYGYTF.

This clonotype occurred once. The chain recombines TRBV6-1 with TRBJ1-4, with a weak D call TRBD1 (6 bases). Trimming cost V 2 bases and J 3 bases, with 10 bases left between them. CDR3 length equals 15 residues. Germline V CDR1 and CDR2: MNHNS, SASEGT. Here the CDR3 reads CASSEWGAANEKLFF. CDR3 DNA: TGTGCCAGCAGTGAATGGGGGGCGGCTAATGAAAAACTGTTTTTT.

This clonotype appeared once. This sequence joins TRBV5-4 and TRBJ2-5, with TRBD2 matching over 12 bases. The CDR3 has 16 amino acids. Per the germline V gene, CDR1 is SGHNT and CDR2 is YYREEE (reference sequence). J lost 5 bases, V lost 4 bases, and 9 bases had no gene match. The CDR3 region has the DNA TGTGCCAGCAGCCCACGACTAGCGGGAGTACAGGAGACCCAGTACTTC. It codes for CASSPRLAGVQETQYF. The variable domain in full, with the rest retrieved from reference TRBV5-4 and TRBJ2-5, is ETGVTQSPTHLIKTRGQQVTLRCSSQSGHNTVSWYQQALGQGPQFIFQYYREEENGRGNFPPRFSGLQFPNYSSELNVNALELDDSALYLCASSPRLAGVQETQYFGPGTRLLVL.

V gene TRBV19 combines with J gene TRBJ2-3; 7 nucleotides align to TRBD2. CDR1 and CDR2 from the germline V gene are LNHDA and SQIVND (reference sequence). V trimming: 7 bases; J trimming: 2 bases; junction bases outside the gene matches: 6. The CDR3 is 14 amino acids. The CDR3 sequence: CASNRGTTTDTQYF. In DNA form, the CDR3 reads TGTGCCAGTAACCGCGGGACTACCACAGATACGCAGTATTTT.

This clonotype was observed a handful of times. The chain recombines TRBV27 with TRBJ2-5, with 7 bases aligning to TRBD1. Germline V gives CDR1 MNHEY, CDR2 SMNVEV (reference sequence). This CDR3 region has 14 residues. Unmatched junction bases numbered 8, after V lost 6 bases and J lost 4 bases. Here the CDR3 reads CASSGQARGETQYF. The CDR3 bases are TGTGCCAGCAGCGGACAGGCCAGGGGAGAGACCCAGTACTTC.

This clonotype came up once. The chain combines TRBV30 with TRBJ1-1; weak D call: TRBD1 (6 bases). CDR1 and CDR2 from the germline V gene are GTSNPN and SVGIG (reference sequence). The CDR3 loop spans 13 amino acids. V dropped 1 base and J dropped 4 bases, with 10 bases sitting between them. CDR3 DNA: TGTGCCTGGAGTGACGGCAGGGGCACTGAAGCTTTCTTT. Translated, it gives CAWSDGRGTEAFF.

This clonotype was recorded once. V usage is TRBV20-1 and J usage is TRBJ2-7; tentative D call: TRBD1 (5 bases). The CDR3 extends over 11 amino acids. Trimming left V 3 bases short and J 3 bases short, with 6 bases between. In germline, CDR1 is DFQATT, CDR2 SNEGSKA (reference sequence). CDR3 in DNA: TGCAGTGCTAGCAGGGACTACGAGCAGTACTTC. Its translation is CSASRDYEQYF.

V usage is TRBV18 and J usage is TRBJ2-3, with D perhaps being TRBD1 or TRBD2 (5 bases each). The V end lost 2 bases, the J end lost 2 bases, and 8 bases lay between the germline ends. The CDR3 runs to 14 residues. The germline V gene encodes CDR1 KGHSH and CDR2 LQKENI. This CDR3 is CASSPVGDTDTQYF. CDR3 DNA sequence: TGTGCCAGCTCACCAGTGGGGGACACAGATACGCAGTATTTT. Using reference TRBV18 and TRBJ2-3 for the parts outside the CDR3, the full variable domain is NAGVMQNPRHLVRRRGQEARLRCSPMKGHSHVYWYRQLPEEGLKFMVYLQKENIIDESGMPKERFSAEFPKEGPSILRIQQVVRGDSAAYFCASSPVGDTDTQYFGPGTRLTVL.

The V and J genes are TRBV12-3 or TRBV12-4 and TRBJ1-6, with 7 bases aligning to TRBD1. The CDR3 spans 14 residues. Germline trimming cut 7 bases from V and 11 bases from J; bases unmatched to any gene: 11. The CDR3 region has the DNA TGTGCCAGCACCAGGGACAGTCGAAATCCACCCCTCCACTTT. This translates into CASTRDSRNPPLHF.

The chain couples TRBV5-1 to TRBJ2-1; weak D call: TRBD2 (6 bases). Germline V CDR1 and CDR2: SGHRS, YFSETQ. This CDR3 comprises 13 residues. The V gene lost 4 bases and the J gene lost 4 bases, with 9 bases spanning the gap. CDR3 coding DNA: TGCGCCAGCAGCGCGAGCGGGTACAATGAGCAGTTCTTC. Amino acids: CASSASGYNEQFF.

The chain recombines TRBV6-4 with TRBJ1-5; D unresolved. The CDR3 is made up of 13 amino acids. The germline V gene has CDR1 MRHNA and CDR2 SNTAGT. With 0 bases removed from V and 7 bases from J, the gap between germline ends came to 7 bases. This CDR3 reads CASSDSIGQPQHF. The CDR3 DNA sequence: TGTGCCAGCAGTGACTCGATAGGCCAGCCCCAGCATTTT.

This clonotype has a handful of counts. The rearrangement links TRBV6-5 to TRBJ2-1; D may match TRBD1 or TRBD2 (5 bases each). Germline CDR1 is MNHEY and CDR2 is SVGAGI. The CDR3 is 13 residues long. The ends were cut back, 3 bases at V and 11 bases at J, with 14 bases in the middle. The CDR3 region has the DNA TGTGCCAGCAGTTATACGGGGCGAACACAGCAGTTCTTC. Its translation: CASSYTGRTQQFF.

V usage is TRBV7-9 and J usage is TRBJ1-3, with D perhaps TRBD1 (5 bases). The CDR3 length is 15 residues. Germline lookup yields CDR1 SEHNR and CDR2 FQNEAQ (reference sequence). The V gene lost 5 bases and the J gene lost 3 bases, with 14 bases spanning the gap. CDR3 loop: CASSPRAGSGNTIYF. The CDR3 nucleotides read TGTGCCAGCAGCCCCCGCGCAGGGAGTGGAAACACCATATATTTT.

The CDR3: CSVEFSRAANYGYTF. CDR3 in DNA: TGCAGCGTTGAATTTAGCAGGGCAGCTAACTATGGCTACACCTTC. The chain uses TRBV29-1 and TRBJ1-2, with D perhaps matching TRBD1 (5 bases). This CDR3 comprises 15 residues. V lost 2 bases to trimming and J lost 0 bases, with 13 bases between them. Germline loops: CDR1 SQVTM, CDR2 ANQGSEA. The whole variable domain, filled in from reference TRBV29-1 and TRBJ1-2, reads SAVISQKPSRDICQRGTSLTIQCQVDSQVTMMFWYRQQPGQSLTLIATANQGSEATYESGFVIDKFPISRPNLTFSTLTVSNMSPEDSSIYLCSVEFSRAANYGYTFGSGTRLTVV.

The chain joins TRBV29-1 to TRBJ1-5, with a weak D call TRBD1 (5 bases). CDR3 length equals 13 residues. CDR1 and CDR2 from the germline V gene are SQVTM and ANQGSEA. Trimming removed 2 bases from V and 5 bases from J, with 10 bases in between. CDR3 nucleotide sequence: TGCAGCGTTGAACTTGGAGGGGATCAGCCCCAGCATTTT. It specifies CSVELGGDQPQHF.

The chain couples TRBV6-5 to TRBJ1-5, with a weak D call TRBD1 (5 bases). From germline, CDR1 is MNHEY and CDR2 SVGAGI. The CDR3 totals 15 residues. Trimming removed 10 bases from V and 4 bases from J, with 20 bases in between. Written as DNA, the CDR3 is TGTGCCACCCACCGGGACGGCACTGTGAATCAGCCCCAGCATTTT. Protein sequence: CATHRDGTVNQPQHF.